This TCR beta chain derives from a study of T cell responses to AZD1222 COVID-19 vaccine. General study findings and limits: Clonal diversity was possibly underestimated, and the donors were mostly white British, with more females.

Trimming took 4 bases from V and 2 from J; bases not matched to a gene: 7. There are 15 residues in the CDR3. CDR1 SGDLS and CDR2 YYNGEE come from the germline V gene. There are a few counts of this clone. No antigen is known for it. Other DNA sequences from this sample encode an identical CDR3 as well. TCRdb keeps only in-frame clones here, not all; method: immunoSEQ multiplex PCR. The sample has 130,000 to 150,000 clones, 93% seen once; the top ten hold roughly 2%. This chain uses TRBV9 with TRBJ1-1, with 8 bases that match TRBD1. The receptor was derived from an adult in good health. The specimen was peripheral blood, collected on day 0 of AZD1222 vaccination. CDR3 residues: CASSPGTGPNTEAFF. The CDR3 DNA sequence: TGTGCCAGCAGCCCCGGGACAGGCCCCAACACTGAAGCTTTCTTT.